The 32 T cell receptor beta chains below were found in one sample sequenced in a study of T cell repertoires in cytomegalovirus infection. Each CDR3 protein gets one entry after TCRdb re-called the reads with MiXCR. The table records fewer than 250,000 distinct CDR3 sequences, roughly an eighth of them present only once. The material sequenced was PBMCs. The source of these receptors is a human donor in good health (CMV status not recorded). Some clones in this sample may be carry-over from other donors' samples.

Ten or more counts support this clonotype. The chain is built from TRBV7-2 and TRBJ2-5, with D perhaps TRBD1 (6 bases). The CDR3 loop spans 14 amino acids. CDR1 SGHTA and CDR2 FQGNSA come from the germline V gene. V lost 6 bases to trimming and J lost 2 bases, with 13 bases between them. CDR3 DNA sequence: TGTGCCAGCAGGGAATTGGGGGCGCAAGAGACCCAGTACTTC. Amino acid sequence: CASRELGAQETQYF.

The sample holds a few counts of this clonotype. The chain is built from TRBV7-3 and TRBJ2-1; TRBD1 or TRBD2 may be the D gene (5 bases each). The CDR3 has 12 residues. Germline values: CDR1 SGHTA, CDR2 FQGTGA. Trimming left V 6 bases short and J 3 bases short, with 6 bases between. In DNA form, the CDR3 reads TGTGCCAGCAGGAGGGGCTACAATGAGCAGTTCTTC. Residues: CASRRGYNEQFF.

This clonotype was seen at least ten times. The CDR3 spells CASSLGQGEPYF. The CDR3 DNA sequence: TGTGCCAGCAGCCTGGGACAGGGGGAACCGTACTTC. This chain uses TRBV12-3 or TRBV12-4 with TRBJ2-7, with 11 bases aligning to TRBD1. The V gene end was trimmed by 6 bases and the J gene end by 12 bases; junction bases not matched to a gene: 7. CDR3 length equals 12 residues.

This chain connects TRBV5-5 to TRBJ1-1; D unresolved. Germline V gene sequence: CDR1 SGHKS, CDR2 YYEKEE (reference sequence). Trimming removed 0 bases at V and 7 bases at J, with 7 bases between. The length of the CDR3 is 12 residues. The CDR3 sequence is CASSLEGLEAFF. CDR3 nucleotide sequence: TGTGCCAGCAGCTTGGAAGGTCTTGAAGCTTTCTTT. Filled out from reference TRBV5-5 and TRBJ1-1, the complete variable domain reads DAGVTQSPTHLIKTRGQQVTLRCSPISGHKSVSWYQQVLGQGPQFIFQYYEKEERGRGNFPDRFSARQFPNYSSELNVNALLLGDSALYLCASSLEGLEAFFGQGTRLTVV.

Of note for this clonotype: A much more abundant neighbour one base away suggests this may be a read error. The genes are TRBV6-5 and TRBJ2-7; the D gene is possibly TRBD1 (6 bases). The CDR3 runs to 14 residues. Trimming removed 7 bases from V and 5 bases from J, with 18 bases in between. Germline V CDR1 and CDR2: MNHEY, SVGAGI. Here the CDR3 reads CASNLGQFGDEQYF. For the CDR3, the DNA is TGTGCCAGCAACCTAGGACAGTTTGGCGACGAGCAGTACTTC.

This clonotype has a count of ten or more. The CDR3 loop is CSVLLAGGSTETQYF. CDR3 in DNA: TGCAGCGTTCTACTAGCTGGCGGGAGCACCGAGACCCAGTACTTC. The V call is TRBV29-1, the J call TRBJ2-5; 7 positions agree with TRBD2. Germline CDR1 is SQVTM and CDR2 is ANQGSEA. The length of the CDR3 is 15 residues. Germline trimming cut 5 bases from V and 5 bases from J; bases unmatched to any gene: 14.

This clonotype was observed many times. The rearrangement uses TRBV6-1 and TRBJ2-6; tentative D call: TRBD1 (5 bases). CDR1 is MNHNS, CDR2 SASEGT, per germline. Trimming took off 6 bases at V and 4 bases at J, with 19 bases between the two ends. The CDR3 length is 17 residues. The CDR3 coding sequence is TGTGCCAGCAGGAGTTCAAAAGGGCAGGGCGGGGCCAACGTCCTGACTTTC. It specifies CASRSSKGQGGANVLTF.

The V and J genes are TRBV20-1 and TRBJ2-7, with 8 bases matching TRBD1. CDR1 and CDR2 from the germline V gene are DFQATT and SNEGSKA (reference sequence). V was pared by 3 bases and J by 5 bases, with 3 bases of the junction left unmatched. This CDR3 is built from 12 residues. Here the CDR3 reads CSARGQAHEQYF. CDR3 DNA: TGCAGTGCTAGGGGACAGGCCCACGAGCAGTACTTC.

This clonotype appeared a few times. V gene TRBV12-3 or TRBV12-4 combines with J gene TRBJ2-2, with TRBD2 matching 11 bases. The CDR3 totals 17 residues. The ends lost 4 bases at V and 4 bases at J; junction bases unmatched: 8. As DNA, the CDR3 is TGTGCCAGCAGTTCCTCACTAGCGGGAGAAATCACCGGGGAGCTGTTTTTT. Its protein is CASSSSLAGEITGELFF.

This clonotype was seen many times. This rearrangement joins TRBV7-2 to TRBJ2-5; D is unresolved. The V end lost 5 bases, the J end lost 1 base, and 8 bases lay between the germline ends. Germline V gene lookup returns CDR1 SGHTA and CDR2 FQGNSA. The CDR3 extends over 13 amino acids. Written as DNA, the CDR3 is TGTGCCAGCAGCCCAGAGATCCAAGAGACCCAGTACTTC. It codes for CASSPEIQETQYF.

Concerning this clonotype: This clone may be a read error of a much larger clone one base away. This rearrangement joins TRBV9 to TRBJ1-2, with 9 positions matching TRBD1. Germline CDR1 and CDR2: SGDLS and YYNGEE. Trimming took 3 bases from V and 1 from J; bases not matched to a gene: 4. The CDR3 extends over 15 amino acids. The CDR3 coding sequence is TGTGCCAGCAGCGCCGGGACAGGGAATAACTATGGCTACACCTTC. It translates to CASSAGTGNNYGYTF.

V usage is TRBV5-1 and J usage is TRBJ2-3; D may be TRBD2 (7 bases). The CDR3 length is 16 residues. V dropped 3 bases and J dropped 2 bases, with 16 bases sitting between them. Germline V CDR1 and CDR2: SGHRS, YFSETQ. The CDR3 spells CASSSDFGGATDTQYF. Written as DNA, the CDR3 is TGCGCCAGCAGCTCCGATTTTGGGGGGGCCACAGATACGCAGTATTTT.

This clonotype occurred a few times. The chain is built from TRBV29-1 and TRBJ2-1; 10 bases are shared with TRBD1. There are 15 residues in the CDR3. The V segment lost 3 bases and the J segment 6 bases; nucleotides outside the gene matches: 8. Germline V gene sequence: CDR1 SQVTM, CDR2 ANQGSEA. The CDR3 region is CSVDRGTGVVNEQFF. CDR3 DNA: TGCAGCGTTGATCGTGGGACAGGGGTCGTCAATGAGCAGTTCTTC.

J is TRBJ2-5 and V is TRBV5-4, with D maybe TRBD1 (5 bases). The germline V gene encodes CDR1 SGHNT and CDR2 YYREEE (reference sequence). The CDR3 is 14 residues long. V was trimmed by 5 bases and J by 4 bases, leaving 15 bases between them. CDR3 bases: TGTGCCAGCAGGGCTAGGGGTGGTCCAGAGACCCAGTACTTC. It yields the protein CASRARGGPETQYF.

There are many counts of this clonotype. This chain uses TRBV7-2 with TRBJ2-3, with D maybe TRBD2 (5 bases). Germline lookup yields CDR1 SGHTA and CDR2 FQGNSA. This CDR3 spans 13 amino acids. V lost 5 bases and J 6 bases, leaving 12 bases between the germline ends. CDR3 amino acids: CASSPPAVDTQYF. DNA for the CDR3: TGTGCCAGCAGCCCTCCAGCGGTGGATACGCAGTATTTT. Supplemented by reference TRBV7-2 and TRBJ2-3, the full variable domain reads GAGVSQSPSNKVTEKGKDVELRCDPISGHTALYWYRQSLGQGLEFLIYFQGNSAPDKSGLPSDRFSAERTGGSVSTLTIQRTQQEDSAVYLCASSPPAVDTQYFGPGTRLTVL.

This clonotype turned up a few times. V and J are TRBV19 and TRBJ2-1; TRBD1 matches at 11 bases. CDR3 size: 16 residues. CDR1 and CDR2 (germline): LNHDA, SQIVND (reference sequence). After removal of 10 bases from V and 5 bases from J, the junction contained 13 bases not matched to a gene. The DNA for the CDR3 is TGTGCCACGGATCCTGGGACAGGGGGAATCCACAATGAGCAGTTCTTC. Translation gives CATDPGTGGIHNEQFF.

This clonotype was counted at least ten times. This chain connects TRBV30 to TRBJ2-2, with unresolved D. Germline-derived CDR1 and CDR2 are GTSNPN and SVGIG (reference sequence). V shed 3 bases and J shed 0 bases, with 8 bases lying between them. This CDR3 is 14 amino acids long. The CDR3 DNA follows: TGTGCCTGGAGGACAAGTGCGAACACCGGGGAGCTGTTTTTT. Its protein is CAWRTSANTGELFF.

This clonotype was recorded many times. The V and J genes are TRBV7-2 and TRBJ2-5; 9 bases are a match to TRBD1. Trimming took 6 bases from V and 5 from J; bases not matched to a gene: 4. The CDR3 extends over 13 amino acids. Germline V gene data show CDR1 as SGHTA and CDR2 as FQGNSA. CDR3 amino acids: CASRWTGEETQYF. For the CDR3, the DNA is TGTGCCAGCAGGTGGACAGGGGAGGAGACCCAGTACTTC.

This clonotype occurred a few times. The CDR3 region has the DNA TGTGCCAGCAGTGCCCTGGGACAGGGAGTTGATGGCTACACCTTC. Amino acids: CASSALGQGVDGYTF. V gene TRBV25-1 combines with J gene TRBJ1-2, with 9 bases identical to TRBD1. Looked up from germline, CDR1 is MGHDK and CDR2 is SYGVNS. The CDR3 is 15 residues long. The V and J ends lost 4 bases and 6 bases, in that order; junction bases with no gene match: 9.

This clonotype was seen many times. The chain joins TRBV28 to TRBJ2-1, with D perhaps TRBD2 (5 bases). Germline loops: CDR1 MDHEN, CDR2 SYDVKM. Trimming pared 2 bases from V and 8 bases from J, leaving 10 bases between. This CDR3 comprises 13 residues. The CDR3: CASSLMGVDEQFF. CDR3 DNA sequence: TGTGCCAGCAGTTTAATGGGAGTCGATGAGCAGTTCTTC.

The chain is built from TRBV6-5 and TRBJ2-2; 12 nucleotides align to TRBD1. This CDR3 spans 17 amino acids. Germline CDR1 is MNHEY and CDR2 is SVGAGI. V dropped 0 bases and J dropped 2; count of bases not matched to a gene: 1. The CDR3 region is CASSYSGQGANTGELFF. The CDR3 nucleotides are TGTGCCAGCAGTTACTCGGGACAGGGGGCTAACACCGGGGAGCTGTTTTTT.

The chain combines TRBV2 with TRBJ2-6; D may be TRBD2 (5 bases). V lost 7 bases and J 2 bases, leaving 12 bases between the germline ends. The CDR3 contains 15 residues. In germline, CDR1 is SNHLY, CDR2 FYNNEI. This chain's CDR3 is CASTQTITGANVLTF. CDR3 nucleotide sequence: TGTGCCAGCACGCAGACTATCACTGGGGCCAACGTCCTGACTTTC.

This clonotype was detected ten times or more. The V gene is TRBV7-2, the J gene TRBJ2-3; either TRBD1 or TRBD2 may fit D (6 bases each). The germline V and J ends were trimmed by 4 bases and 1 base, with 9 bases remaining between them. The CDR3 runs to 14 residues. Germline CDR1 reads SGHTA; CDR2 reads FQGNSA. The CDR3 here is CASSSGARTDTQYF. The CDR3 region has the DNA TGTGCCAGCAGCTCGGGGGCACGCACAGATACGCAGTATTTT.

The V and J genes are TRBV29-1 and TRBJ1-1; D is possibly TRBD1 (5 bases). This CDR3 is 13 amino acids long. The V and J ends lost 6 bases and 6 bases respectively, with 17 bases between them. Germline loops: CDR1 SQVTM, CDR2 ANQGSEA. Written as DNA, the CDR3 is TGCAGCGTCCAAGGGCAGGGTTCCGCTGAAGCTTTCTTT. Encoded protein: CSVQGQGSAEAFF.

In this sample, this clonotype turned up a few times. The chain joins TRBV7-2 to TRBJ1-1, with D hard to call. This CDR3 region has 14 residues. V lost 0 bases to trimming and J lost 8 bases, with 13 bases between them. Germline values: CDR1 SGHTA, CDR2 FQGNSA. The CDR3 reads CASSLAPNSNEAFF. The DNA for the CDR3 is TGTGCCAGCAGCTTAGCCCCGAACAGCAACGAAGCTTTCTTT.

This clonotype was observed many times. The chain uses TRBV7-2 and TRBJ2-1; either TRBD1 or TRBD2 may supply D (5 bases each). Trimming took off 1 base at V and 15 bases at J, with 13 bases between the two ends. This CDR3 comprises 12 residues. Germline CDR1 SGHTA, CDR2 FQGNSA. In nucleotides, the CDR3 is TGTGCCAGCAGCTTAGGGCCGGGACCGCCGTTCTTC. Amino acid sequence: CASSLGPGPPFF.

This clonotype was found a few times. V gene TRBV5-1 combines with J gene TRBJ2-5, with TRBD1 as a possible D gene (5 bases). CDR1 SGHRS and CDR2 YFSETQ come from the germline V gene. V was pared by 0 bases and J by 1 base, with 10 bases between. The CDR3 length is 15 residues. CDR3 nucleotides: TGCGCCAGCAGCTTGGATACAGGATTCCAAGAGACCCAGTACTTC. It translates to CASSLDTGFQETQYF.

This clonotype occurred many times. This rearrangement joins TRBV28 to TRBJ1-2, with a possible D match to TRBD1 (6 bases). Germline V gene lookup returns CDR1 MDHEN and CDR2 SYDVKM. CDR3 length: 16 amino acids. The ends were cut back, 7 bases at V and 4 bases at J, with 22 bases in the middle. DNA of the CDR3: TGTGCCAGCACAATCTCCGGGACACCAGTGTCCTATGGCTACACCTTC. Residues: CASTISGTPVSYGYTF.

As to this clonotype: A much larger clone sits a single nucleotide away, making a read error possible. This chain links TRBV11-2 with TRBJ2-3; 7 bases agree with TRBD2. Germline-derived CDR1 and CDR2 are SGHAT and FQNNGV. The CDR3 is 17 amino acids. CDR3 DNA: TGTGCCAGCAGCTTCAAGGGGAGGGAGAGATACACAGATACGCAGAATTTT. Amino acids: CASSFKGRERYTDTQNF. The whole variable domain, remainder taken from reference TRBV11-2 and TRBJ2-3, is EAGVAQSPRYKIIEKRQSVAFWCNPISGHATLYWYQQILGQGPKLLIQFQNNGVVDDSQLPKDRFSAERLKGVDSTLKIQPAKLEDSAVYLCASSFKGRERYTDTQNFGPGTRLTVL.

This clonotype was observed at least ten times. The V gene is TRBV7-2, the J gene TRBJ2-2; 11 positions agree with TRBD2. Germline CDR1 SGHTA, CDR2 FQGNSA. This CDR3 contains 16 residues. V was pared by 5 bases and J by 0 bases, with 2 bases of the junction left unmatched. In nucleotides, the CDR3 is TGTGCCAGCAGCGGTAGCGGGGGGGCGAACACCGGGGAGCTGTTTTTT. Protein: CASSGSGGANTGELFF.

Many counts were recorded for this clonotype. V is TRBV7-2 and J is TRBJ2-7; tentative D call: TRBD1 (5 bases). Trimming stripped 5 bases from V and 4 bases from J, with 12 bases between. In germline, CDR1 is SGHTA, CDR2 FQGNSA. There are 13 residues in the CDR3. The CDR3 loop is CASSRGTDYEQYF. CDR3 DNA: TGTGCCAGCAGCAGGGGCACTGATTACGAGCAGTACTTC.

The chain uses TRBV5-1 and TRBJ2-5, with TRBD2 matching over 10 bases. The ends lost 4 bases at V and 5 bases at J; junction bases unmatched: 20. Germline V gene data show CDR1 as SGHRS and CDR2 as YFSETQ. The CDR3 runs to 19 residues. In nucleotides, the CDR3 is TGCGCCAGCAGCCATGTCCGTCAGTCAGCGGGAGGGCCAGGGGAGACCCAGTACTTC. It translates to CASSHVRQSAGGPGETQYF. Full variable domain (outside the CDR3, taken from reference TRBV5-1 and TRBJ2-5): KAGVTQTPRYLIKTRGQQVTLSCSPISGHRSVSWYQQTPGQGLQFLFEYFSETQRNKGNFPGRFSGRQFSNSRSEMNVSTLELGDSALYLCASSHVRQSAGGPGETQYFGPGTRLLVL.